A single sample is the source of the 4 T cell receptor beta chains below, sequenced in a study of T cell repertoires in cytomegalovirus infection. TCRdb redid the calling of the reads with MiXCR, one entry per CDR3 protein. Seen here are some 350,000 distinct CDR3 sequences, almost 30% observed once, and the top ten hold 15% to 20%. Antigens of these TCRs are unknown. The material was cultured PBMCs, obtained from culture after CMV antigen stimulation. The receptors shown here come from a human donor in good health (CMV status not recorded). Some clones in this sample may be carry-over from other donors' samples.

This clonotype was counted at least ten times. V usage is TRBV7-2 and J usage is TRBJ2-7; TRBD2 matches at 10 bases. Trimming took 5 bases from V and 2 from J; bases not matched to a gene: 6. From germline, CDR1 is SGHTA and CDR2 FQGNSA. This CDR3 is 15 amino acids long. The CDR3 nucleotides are TGTGCCAGCAGCCCGCAAGCGGGAGGGCCCTACGAGCAGTACTTC. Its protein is CASSPQAGGPYEQYF.

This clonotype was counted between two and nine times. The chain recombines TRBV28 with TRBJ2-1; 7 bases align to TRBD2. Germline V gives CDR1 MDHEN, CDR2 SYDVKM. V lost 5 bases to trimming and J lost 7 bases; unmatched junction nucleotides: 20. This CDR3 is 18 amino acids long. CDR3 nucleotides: TGTGCCAGCAGTCCCAGGACCACCCGGGCGGGAGCGAGTAATGAGCAGTTCTTC. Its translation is CASSPRTTRAGASNEQFF.

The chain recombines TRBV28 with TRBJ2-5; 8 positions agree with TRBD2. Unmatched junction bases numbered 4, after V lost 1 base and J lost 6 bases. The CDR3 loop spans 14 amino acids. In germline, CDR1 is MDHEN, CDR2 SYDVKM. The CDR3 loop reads CASSLSGRAQTQYF. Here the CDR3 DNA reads TGTGCCAGCAGTTTATCCGGGAGGGCCCAGACCCAGTACTTC. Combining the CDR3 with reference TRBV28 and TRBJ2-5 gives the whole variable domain DVKVTQSSRYLVKRTGEKVFLECVQDMDHENMFWYRQDPGLGLRLIYFSYDVKMKEKGDIPEGYSVSREKKERFSLILESASTNQTSMYLCASSLSGRAQTQYFGPGTRLLVL.

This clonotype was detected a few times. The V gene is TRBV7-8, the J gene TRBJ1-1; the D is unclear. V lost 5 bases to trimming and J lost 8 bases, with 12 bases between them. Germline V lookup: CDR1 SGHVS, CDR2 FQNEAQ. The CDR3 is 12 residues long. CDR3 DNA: TGTGCCAGCAGCCAGCCCGGACGGGAAGCTTTCTTT. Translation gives CASSQPGREAFF. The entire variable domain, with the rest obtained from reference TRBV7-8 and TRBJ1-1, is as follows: GAGVSQSPRYKVAKRGQDVALRCDPISGHVSLFWYQQALGQGPEFLTYFQNEAQLDKSGLPSDRFFAERPEGSVSTLKIQRTQQEDSAVYLCASSQPGREAFFGQGTRLTVV.